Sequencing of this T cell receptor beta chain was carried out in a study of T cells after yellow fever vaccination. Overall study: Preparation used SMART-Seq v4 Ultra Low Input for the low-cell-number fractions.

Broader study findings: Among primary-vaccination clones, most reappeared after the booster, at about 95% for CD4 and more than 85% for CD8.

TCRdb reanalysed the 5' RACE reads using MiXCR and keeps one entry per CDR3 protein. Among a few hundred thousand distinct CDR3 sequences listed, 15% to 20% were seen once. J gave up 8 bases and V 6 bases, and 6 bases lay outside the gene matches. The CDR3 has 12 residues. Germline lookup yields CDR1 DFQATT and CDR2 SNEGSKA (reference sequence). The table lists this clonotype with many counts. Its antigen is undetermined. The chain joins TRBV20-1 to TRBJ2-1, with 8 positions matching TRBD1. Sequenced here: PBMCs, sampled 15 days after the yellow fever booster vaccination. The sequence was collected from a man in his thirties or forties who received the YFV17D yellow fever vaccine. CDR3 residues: CSALTQGDEQFF. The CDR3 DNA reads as TGCAGTGCACTTACACAGGGGGATGAGCAGTTCTTC.